The sequence of this T cell receptor beta chain was determined in a study of cytotoxic CD8 clonotypes in ibrutinib-treated CLL. This CDR3 contains 15 residues. Germline V gives CDR1 MNHNS, CDR2 SASEGT. V was trimmed by 1 base and J by 2 bases, leaving 9 bases between them. This table comes from immunoSEQ multiplex PCR, and its TCRdb copy is limited to in-frame clones, with some not included. The repertoire holds over 200,000 clones, with 75% to 85% as singletons. This clone has only a few counts. The chain employs TRBV6-1 and TRBJ1-5, with D tentatively TRBD1 (6 bases). The clonotype originates from a human donor with chronic lymphocytic leukemia. Specimen: PBMCs, collected after 12 months of ibrutinib treatment. CDR3 DNA: TGTGCCAGCAGTGAAGGTTCAGGGGGCAATCAGCCCCAGCATTTT. Residues: CASSEGSGGNQPQHF.